Sequencing of this T cell receptor beta chain was carried out in a study of OX40 agonist ivuxolimab in advanced cancers. In the study overall: Males comprised 75% to 90% of the group, whose mean age was roughly 64 years (range 23 to 79). Patients achieving partial responses numbered three: one hepatocellular carcinoma case and two cutaneous melanoma cases. Findings and limits, study-wide: More expanded clones were seen, on average, in CD8+ T cells than in CD4+.

Details on this clone: Its antigen is not identified.

Profiling relied on immunoSEQ multiplex PCR, and the TCRdb table lists in-frame clones only, not all of them. The sample lists 100,000 or so clones; roughly nine tenths were seen once. Germline CDR1 and CDR2: SGHNT and YYREEE (reference sequence). This CDR3 is 14 amino acids long. V lost 3 bases, J lost 1 base, and 3 bases stayed unmatched. At baseline, cycle 4 day 1, and cycle 7 day 1, blood was sampled. The chain recombines TRBV5-4 with TRBJ1-1; TRBD1 aligns across 7 bases. The sequence came from an adult with an advanced solid tumor such as melanoma, head and neck, liver or kidney cancer. Sequenced material: CD4+ or CD8+ T cells sorted from blood, taken in a trial of the OX40 agonist ivuxolimab. CDR3: CASSSRTGNTEAFF. The CDR3 DNA reads as TGTGCCAGCAGCTCCAGGACAGGGAACACTGAAGCTTTCTTT.